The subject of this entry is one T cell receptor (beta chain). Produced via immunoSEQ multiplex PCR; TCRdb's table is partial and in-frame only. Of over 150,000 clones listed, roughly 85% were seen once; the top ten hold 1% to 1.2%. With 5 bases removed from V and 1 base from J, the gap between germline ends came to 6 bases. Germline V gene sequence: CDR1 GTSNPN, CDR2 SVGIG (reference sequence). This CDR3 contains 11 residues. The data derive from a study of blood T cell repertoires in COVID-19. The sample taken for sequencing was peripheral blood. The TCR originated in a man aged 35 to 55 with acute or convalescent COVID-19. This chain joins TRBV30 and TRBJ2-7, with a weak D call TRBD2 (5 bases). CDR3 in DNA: TGTGCCTGGGGGAGTTCCTACGAGCAGTACTTC. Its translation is CAWGSSYEQYF.